Listed here are 25 T cell receptor beta chains from one sample, sequenced in a study of long-term antiretroviral therapy in people with HIV. This was the immunoSEQ v3.0 assay at survey level. Here immunoSEQ multiplex PCR was the method, and the copy in TCRdb shows in-frame clones only, minus some. This sample carries tens of thousands of clones, around 92% of them seen once, and the ten largest clones take 2.7%. This sample comprised unsorted PBMCs, obtained 7.4 years after starting antiretroviral therapy. The receptors stem from a man in his fifties or sixties with HIV.

The chain combines TRBV4-1 with TRBJ2-7, with D perhaps matching TRBD2 (7 bases). V lost 1 base, J lost 3 bases, and 13 bases lay in between. The germline V gene encodes CDR1 MGHRA and CDR2 YSYEKL. The CDR3 totals 15 residues. The CDR3 sequence is CASSQGPGGNYEQYF. The CDR3 region has the DNA TGCGCCAGCAGCCAAGGCCCGGGGGGCAACTACGAGCAGTACTTC.

The chain recombines TRBV19 with TRBJ2-5; 7 nucleotides agree with TRBD1. The tail of the sequence fits TRBJ2-7 better, so the J call may be wrong. Germline-derived CDR1 and CDR2 are LNHDA and SQIVND (reference sequence). The CDR3 runs 13 residues. The CDR3 DNA sequence: TGTGCCAGTTCTTTCGGACAGGTCTACGAGCAGTACTTC. Its translation: CASSFGQVYEQYF.

The CDR3 protein is CASSPAGHYGYTF. The CDR3 DNA reads TGTGCCAGCAGCCCAGCCGGGCACTATGGCTACACCTTC. This sequence joins TRBV14 and TRBJ1-2, with unresolved D. V lost 4 bases to trimming and J lost 3 bases, with 9 bases between them. The CDR3 contains 13 residues. Germline CDR1 and CDR2: SGHDN and FVKESK.

The chain joins TRBV5-1 to TRBJ2-1, with TRBD1 matching 10 bases. Trimming removed 0 bases from V and 3 bases from J; junction bases left unmatched: 0. The CDR3 is 15 amino acids. The germline V gene encodes CDR1 SGHRS and CDR2 YFSETQ. The CDR3 DNA sequence: TGCGCCAGCAGCTTGGGGACAGGGGGCTACAATGAGCAGTTCTTC. This codes for CASSLGTGGYNEQFF.

This clone appeared a few times. This chain links TRBV6-1 with TRBJ2-7; 8 nucleotides line up with TRBD2. The V gene's germline CDR1 is MNHNS and CDR2 SASEGT. J gave up 3 bases and V 0 bases, and 4 bases lay outside the gene matches. The CDR3 extends over 15 amino acids. The chain's CDR3 is CASSEAWGLVYEQYF. In DNA, the CDR3 is TGTGCCAGCAGTGAAGCATGGGGACTAGTCTACGAGCAGTACTTC.

This clone has just one count. The chain links TRBV27 to TRBJ2-7; TRBD1 matches 9 bases. Germline-derived CDR1 and CDR2 are MNHEY and SMNVEV (reference sequence). The CDR3 sequence is 14 residues long. With 2 bases clipped from V and 6 bases from J, the junction kept 5 bases outside the gene matches. CDR3 nucleotide sequence: TGTGCCAGCAGTTTAAGGGGACAGGGCACCGAGCAGTACTTC. Amino acids: CASSLRGQGTEQYF.

CDR3 nucleotide sequence: TGTGCCAGCAGTGACTCGCTTAGCACAGATACGCAGTATTTT. It is translated as CASSDSLSTDTQYF. This chain connects TRBV6-4 to TRBJ2-3; D gene unclear. The CDR3 is made up of 14 amino acids. Germline CDR1 is MRHNA and CDR2 is SNTAGT. Trimming shortened V by 0 bases and J by 0 bases, and 4 bases separated the two germline ends.

The chain employs TRBV16 and TRBJ2-2; the match to TRBD1 covers 7 bases. The germline gives CDR1 KGHSY, CDR2 FQNENV. Germline trimming cut 4 bases from V and 4 bases from J; bases unmatched to any gene: 6. This CDR3 has 15 amino acids. The CDR3 protein is CASSLTTGVTGELFF. The CDR3 region has the DNA TGTGCCAGCAGCCTGACTACAGGGGTCACCGGGGAGCTGTTTTTT.

V usage is TRBV27 and J usage is TRBJ1-1; D perhaps matches TRBD1 (6 bases). In germline, CDR1 is MNHEY, CDR2 SMNVEV (reference sequence). The CDR3 length is 15 residues. V was clipped by 5 bases and J by 10 bases, with 23 bases between them. DNA for the CDR3: TGTGCCAGCAGTCCCCGGGGGGCGGATTTAGGCAGAGCTTTCTTT. It codes for CASSPRGADLGRAFF.

V is TRBV9 and J is TRBJ2-1; 9 nucleotides align to TRBD1. There are 16 residues in the CDR3. V shed 2 bases and J 7 bases; nucleotides not matched to a gene: 10. The V gene's germline CDR1 is SGDLS and CDR2 YYNGEE. The CDR3: CASSVAPRDRVNEQFF. CDR3 in DNA: TGTGCCAGCAGCGTTGCGCCAAGGGACAGGGTAAATGAGCAGTTCTTC.

V usage is TRBV2 and J usage is TRBJ2-5; D may be TRBD2 (5 bases). V was cut by 5 bases and J by 1 base, with 11 bases left in between. CDR3 size: 14 residues. The germline CDR1 and CDR2 sequences are SNHLY and FYNNEI. The CDR3 spells CASSRLAAQETQYF. For the CDR3, the DNA is TGTGCCAGCAGTAGGCTAGCAGCCCAAGAGACCCAGTACTTC.

The rearrangement joins TRBV5-1 to TRBJ2-3; 14 positions match TRBD2. Per germline, CDR1 SGHRS and CDR2 YFSETQ. The CDR3 is 15 amino acids. As DNA, the CDR3 is TGCGCAGGCCCGACTAGCGGGGGGGCGACAGATACGCAGTATTTT. Translated, it gives CAGPTSGGATDTQYF.

The chain employs TRBV5-4 and TRBJ1-6; 11 bases line up with TRBD1. V was pared by 4 bases and J by 9 bases, with 9 bases of the junction left unmatched. The CDR3 length is 16 residues. From germline, CDR1 is SGHNT and CDR2 YYREEE (reference sequence). CDR3 region: CASSIRDRGYGSPLHF. The CDR3 nucleotides read TGTGCCAGCAGCATAAGGGACAGGGGGTACGGTTCACCCCTCCACTTT.

The rearrangement joins TRBV4-1 to TRBJ1-3; D gene uncertain. The length of the CDR3 is 15 residues. The V gene lost 0 bases and the J gene lost 0 bases, with 6 bases spanning the gap. Germline assignment: CDR1 MGHRA and CDR2 YSYEKL. The CDR3 DNA reads as TGCGCCAGCAGCCAAGACGGCCTCTCTGGAAACACCATATATTTT. It translates to CASSQDGLSGNTIYF.

The V call is TRBV27, the J call TRBJ1-6, with D uncertain. V was trimmed by 2 bases and J by 5 bases, leaving 4 bases between them. Germline V gives CDR1 MNHEY, CDR2 SMNVEV (reference sequence). This CDR3 is 13 amino acids long. This CDR3 is CASSLQNNSPLHF. As DNA, the CDR3 is TGTGCCAGCAGTTTACAGAATAATTCACCCCTCCACTTT.

This rearrangement joins TRBV2 to TRBJ1-1; no reliable D call. The CDR3 totals 13 residues. Germline loops: CDR1 SNHLY, CDR2 FYNNEI. Trimming cost V 3 bases and J 2 bases, with 7 bases left between them. CDR3 amino acids: CASSDRVNTEAFF. For the CDR3, the DNA is TGTGCCAGCAGTGACCGGGTTAACACTGAAGCTTTCTTT. Supplemented by reference TRBV2 and TRBJ1-1, the full variable domain reads EPEVTQTPSHQVTQMGQEVILRCVPISNHLYFYWYRQILGQKVEFLVSFYNNEISEKSEIFDDQFSVERPDGSNFTLKIRSTKLEDSAMYFCASSDRVNTEAFFGQGTRLTVV.

The chain is built from TRBV6-5 and TRBJ1-5; no firm D call. V was pared by 6 bases and J by 5 bases, with 14 bases between. The CDR3 length is 14 residues. The germline gives CDR1 MNHEY, CDR2 SVGAGI. CDR3 nucleotide sequence: TGTGCCAGCAGCTCCCACGGAGTTTATCAGCCCCAGCATTTT. Residues: CASSSHGVYQPQHF.

The gene calls are TRBV11-2 and TRBJ1-2, with 7 positions matching TRBD1. Germline V gives CDR1 SGHAT, CDR2 FQNNGV. Unmatched junction bases numbered 4, after V lost 5 bases and J lost 4 bases. The CDR3 contains 13 residues. The CDR3 here is CASSPGQSYGYTF. The CDR3 coding sequence is TGTGCCAGCAGCCCGGGACAGAGCTATGGCTACACCTTC.

The CDR3 bases are TGTGCCAGCAGTCCTCGACAGGTAGTAAATTCACCCCTCCACTTT. Residues: CASSPRQVVNSPLHF. The V and J genes are TRBV27 and TRBJ1-6; weak D call: TRBD1 (6 bases). Trimming removed 5 bases at V and 7 bases at J, with 15 bases between. This CDR3 comprises 15 residues. Germline V lookup: CDR1 MNHEY, CDR2 SMNVEV (reference sequence).

Only a few counts were recorded for this clone. This chain links TRBV6-1 with TRBJ2-7; perhaps TRBD2 as D (6 bases). Germline loops: CDR1 MNHNS, CDR2 SASEGT. CDR3 size: 13 residues. The V gene lost 11 bases and the J gene lost 1 base, with 15 bases spanning the gap. CDR3 sequence: CAVSRDGSYEQYF. CDR3 in DNA: TGTGCCGTTTCGCGGGACGGTTCCTACGAGCAGTACTTC.

The chain couples TRBV11-2 to TRBJ2-3; D is perhaps TRBD2 (5 bases). CDR1 is SGHAT, CDR2 FQNNGV, per germline. CDR3 length equals 16 residues. Trimming stripped 5 bases from V and 0 bases from J, with 15 bases between. The CDR3 loop is CASSGGLRPSTDTQYF. Written as DNA, the CDR3 is TGTGCCAGCAGCGGAGGTCTACGGCCTAGCACAGATACGCAGTATTTT.

The rearrangement uses TRBV6-5 and TRBJ1-6; 8 bases agree with TRBD1. The CDR3 is made up of 16 amino acids. V trimming: 2 bases; J trimming: 7 bases; junction bases outside the gene matches: 7. Germline V gene sequence: CDR1 MNHEY, CDR2 SVGAGI. CDR3 loop: CASSYAGTGLNSPLHF. The CDR3 coding sequence is TGTGCCAGCAGTTACGCCGGGACAGGTTTAAATTCACCCCTCCACTTT.

This clone has just one count. The gene calls are TRBV7-3 and TRBJ2-7; TRBD2 might be the D (5 bases). This CDR3 is 13 amino acids long. Germline V gene lookup returns CDR1 SGHTA and CDR2 FQGTGA. Trimming took 1 base from V and 7 from J, leaving 11 bases between them. The CDR3 sequence: CASSLRPTGEQYF. As DNA, the CDR3 is TGTGCCAGCAGCTTAAGGCCAACGGGGGAGCAGTACTTC.

The V and J genes are TRBV6-6 and TRBJ2-5; a possible D gene is TRBD2 (5 bases). This CDR3 spans 15 amino acids. CDR1 is MNHNY, CDR2 SVGAGI, per germline (reference sequence). The V gene lost 0 bases and the J gene lost 5 bases, with 13 bases spanning the gap. As DNA, the CDR3 is TGTGCCAGCAGTTACTCGATCGGCGGGCATGAGACCCAGTACTTC. It codes for CASSYSIGGHETQYF.

The J gene is TRBJ1-3, the V gene TRBV2; D is unresolved. Trimming cost V 6 bases and J 0 bases, with 9 bases left between them. The CDR3 totals 14 residues. Germline V gives CDR1 SNHLY, CDR2 FYNNEI. The CDR3 sequence: CASSARSSGNTIYF. For the CDR3, the DNA is TGTGCCAGCAGCGCCCGTTCCTCTGGAAACACCATATATTTT.